Presented here are 8 T cell receptor beta chains from one specimen sequenced in a study of T cells in Graves' hyperthyroidism and ophthalmopathy. What was amplified from RNA transcripts were TCR beta CDR3 regions. HTBI primers were the set used in a first-round RT-PCR of the TCR CDR3. From the multiplex PCR reads, TCRdb called clonotypes with MiXCR, one entry per CDR3 protein. The table records some 180,000 distinct CDR3 sequences, approximately 17% of them present only once. Sequencing used blood. The receptors were sampled from a woman in her forties or fifties with Graves' hyperthyroidism.

This clonotype has ten or more counts. The chain's CDR3 is CASSVEEGATYGYTF. CDR3 DNA: TGTGCCAGCAGCGTAGAAGAGGGAGCCACTTATGGCTACACCTTC. V and J are TRBV9 and TRBJ1-2; D gene unclear. The CDR3 is 15 amino acids. V was trimmed by 0 bases and J by 5 bases, leaving 14 bases between them. The V gene's germline CDR1 is SGDLS and CDR2 YYNGEE.

The chain carries TRBV7-3 and TRBJ2-3; D gene unclear. The CDR3 length is 13 residues. The germline V gene has CDR1 SGHTA and CDR2 FQGTGA. Trimming took off 5 bases at V and 6 bases at J, with 12 bases between the two ends. DNA for the CDR3: TGTGCCAGCAGCGTGAACTCCCCGGATACGCAGTATTTT. It is translated as CASSVNSPDTQYF.

This chain links TRBV7-9 with TRBJ1-6; possible D gene TRBD1, 5 bases. Germline V lookup: CDR1 SEHNR, CDR2 FQNEAQ (reference sequence). The CDR3 is 14 residues long. The V end was cut by 4 bases, the J end by 8 bases, with 12 bases between. CDR3 region: CASSSGLGDSPLHF. The DNA for the CDR3 is TGTGCCAGCAGCTCCGGACTGGGGGATTCACCCCTCCACTTT.

The rearrangement uses TRBV7-9 and TRBJ2-1; no reliable D call. The CDR3 runs 13 residues. CDR1 is SEHNR and CDR2 is FQNEAQ in the germline V gene (reference sequence). The ends were cut back, 1 base at V and 9 bases at J, with 10 bases in the middle. The CDR3 reads CASSLVLGIEQFF. Written as DNA, the CDR3 is TGTGCCAGCAGCTTAGTTCTGGGGATTGAGCAGTTCTTC.

The chain is built from TRBV2 and TRBJ2-1, with 10 bases lining up with TRBD2. This CDR3 region has 14 residues. The V gene's germline CDR1 is SNHLY and CDR2 FYNNEI. J gave up 1 base and V 7 bases, and 1 base lay outside the gene matches. In DNA form, the CDR3 reads TGTGCCAGCAATAGCGGGAGGTCCTACAATGAGCAGTTCTTC. Its translation is CASNSGRSYNEQFF.

This clonotype was seen a handful of times. This may be a read error, as it is one base from a much larger clone. The rearrangement uses TRBV6-2 or TRBV6-3 and TRBJ2-1; 9 nucleotides match TRBD1. The CDR3 totals 16 residues. Germline values: CDR1 MNHEY, CDR2 SVGEGT. The V gene end was trimmed by 0 bases and the J gene end by 8 bases; junction bases not matched to a gene: 8. CDR3 amino acids: CASSYSAPDRGYEQFF. The DNA of the CDR3 is TGTGCCAGCAGTTACTCGGCTCCGGACAGGGGATATGAGCAGTTCTTC.

This clonotype showed up many times. The V call is TRBV11-1, the J call TRBJ2-4; D is undetermined. Trimming removed 5 bases at V and 0 bases at J, with 8 bases between. The CDR3 is made up of 14 amino acids. Germline V lookup: CDR1 SGHAT, CDR2 FQDESV (reference sequence). Here the CDR3 DNA reads TGTGCCAGCAGCCCTGCATTAGCCAAAAACATTCAGTACTTC. Translating gives CASSPALAKNIQYF.

There are many counts of this clonotype. The chain couples TRBV13 to TRBJ2-1, with 7 nucleotides matching TRBD2. The CDR3 runs 15 residues. CDR1 and CDR2 (germline): PRHDT, FYEKMQ (reference sequence). V trimming: 6 bases; J trimming: 4 bases; junction bases outside the gene matches: 9. The CDR3 DNA is TGTGCCAGCAGGCACCCTAGCGGTCTTTACAATGAGCAGTTCTTC. It specifies CASRHPSGLYNEQFF.